This TCR beta chain was recovered during a study of regulatory T cells in long-lasting Graves disease. Across the study: For under 3 months, newly diagnosed Graves' patients had been taking antithyroid drugs.

Time point reported: newly diagnosed GD, antithyroid drugs for less than 3 months. Scientists built the TCR library using RNA that was extracted from PBMCs. Diagnosis followed American Thyroid Association guidelines for Graves' disease. Arm-PCR of CDR3 regions and iRepertoire HTBI primers were used to build TCR beta libraries. Original analysis: Samples jointly harbored 60 to 70 TRBV and 15 or so TRBJ segments. TCRdb reprocessed the multiplex PCR reads with MiXCR, giving one entry per CDR3 protein. Here the V and J calls rest on TCRdb's processing, not on the authors' analysis. The sample carries roughly 520,000 distinct CDR3 sequences, about 11% recorded once. The V end lost 3 bases, the J end lost 4 bases, and 12 bases lay between the germline ends. The CDR3 length is 15 residues. Germline V gene sequence: CDR1 SGHTA, CDR2 FQGNSA. The same data also contributed to another study, on T cells in Graves' hyperthyroidism and ophthalmopathy. From that paper: In simple terms, a model built on 13 V-J features told ophthalmopathy apart from stable hyperthyroidism.

The J gene is TRBJ2-2, the V gene TRBV7-2; D is possibly TRBD1 or TRBD2 (5 bases each). The clonotype comes from a woman under 40 with Graves disease. The specimen was peripheral blood mononuclear cells (PBMCs), collected at new diagnosis, from a patient treated with antithyroid drugs. Written as DNA, the CDR3 is TGTGCCAGCAGCTTTTCCGGGACGGGCACCGGGGAGCTGTTTTTT. It translates to CASSFSGTGTGELFF.